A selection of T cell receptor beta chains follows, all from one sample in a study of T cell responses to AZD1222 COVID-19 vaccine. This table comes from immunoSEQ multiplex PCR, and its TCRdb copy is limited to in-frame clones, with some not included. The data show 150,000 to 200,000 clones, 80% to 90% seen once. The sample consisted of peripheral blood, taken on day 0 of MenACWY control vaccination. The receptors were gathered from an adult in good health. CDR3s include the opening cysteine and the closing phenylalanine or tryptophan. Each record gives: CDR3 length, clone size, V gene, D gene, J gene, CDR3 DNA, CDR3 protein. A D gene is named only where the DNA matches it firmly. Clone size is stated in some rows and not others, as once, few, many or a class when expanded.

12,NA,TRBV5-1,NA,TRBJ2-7,TGCGCCAGCAGCTTGGACCGCTACGAGCAGTACTTC,CASSLDRYEQYF
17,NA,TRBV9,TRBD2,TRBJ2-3,TGTGCCAGCAGCGTAGCTGACGGGCGGGAGTCCACAGATACGCAGTATTTT,CASSVADGRESTDTQYF
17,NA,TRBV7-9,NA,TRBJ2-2,TGTGCCAGCAGCATCACCTCGGGACATCTGAACACCGGGGAGCTGTTTTTT,CASSITSGHLNTGELFF
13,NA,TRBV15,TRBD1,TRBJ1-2,TGTGCCACCAGCAGAGACAGGGGGGTTGGCTACACCTTC,CATSRDRGVGYTF
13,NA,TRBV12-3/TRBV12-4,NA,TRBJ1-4,TGTGCCAGCCGGGGGGGAACTAATGAAAAACTGTTTTTT,CASRGGTNEKLFF
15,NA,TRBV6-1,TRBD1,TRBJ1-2,TGTGCCAGCAGTGAGCTGACAGGGCCCAACTATGGCTACACCTTC,CASSELTGPNYGYTF
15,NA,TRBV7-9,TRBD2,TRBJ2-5,TGTGCCAGCAGGGCTAGCGGGGGGTACCAAGAGACCCAGTACTTC,CASRASGGYQETQYF
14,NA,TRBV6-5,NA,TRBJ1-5,TGTGCCAGCAGTTCCTTACCTAGCAATCAGCCCCAGCATTTT,CASSSLPSNQPQHF
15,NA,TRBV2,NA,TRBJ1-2,TGTGCCAGCAGTGAAGAGGGCAGGGAAAATTATGGCTACACCTTC,CASSEEGRENYGYTF
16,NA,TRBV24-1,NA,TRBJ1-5,TGTGCCACCGACAGGAATAACTTTTATAGCAATCAGCCCCAGCATTTT,CATDRNNFYSNQPQHF
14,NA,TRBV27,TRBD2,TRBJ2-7,TGTGCCAGCAGTTTAAGTAGCGGGAGCGACGAGCAGTACTTC,CASSLSSGSDEQYF
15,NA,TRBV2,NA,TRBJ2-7,TGTGCCAGCAGTGTAGGCAGTCCCAGCTCCTACGAGCAGTACTTC,CASSVGSPSSYEQYF
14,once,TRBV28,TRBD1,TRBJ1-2,TGTGCCAGCAGAACACAGGGGTCCAACTATGGCTACACCTTC,CASRTQGSNYGYTF
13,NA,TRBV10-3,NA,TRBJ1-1,TGTGCCACCAGGCAGGGACTAAACACTGAAGCTTTCTTT,CATRQGLNTEAFF
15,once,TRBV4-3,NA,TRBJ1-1,TGCGCCAGCAGCCAAGTGGGGGCTATGAACACTGAAGCTTTCTTT,CASSQVGAMNTEAFF
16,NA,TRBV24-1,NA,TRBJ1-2,TGTGCCACCAGTGATTTGCGTCTAGACCCCAACTATGGCTACACCTTC,CATSDLRLDPNYGYTF
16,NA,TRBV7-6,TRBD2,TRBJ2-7,TGTGCCAGCAGCTTAGGTGTGGCTAGCGGGGCCTACGAGCAGTACTTC,CASSLGVASGAYEQYF
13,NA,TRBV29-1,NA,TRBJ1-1,TGCAGCGCCGGAGGGGTGTATACCTCTGAAGCTTTCTTT,CSAGGVYTSEAFF
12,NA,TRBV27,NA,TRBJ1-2,TGTGCCAGCAGGGGGGGAAACTATGGCTACACCTTC,CASRGGNYGYTF
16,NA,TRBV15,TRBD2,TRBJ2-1,TGTGCCACCAGCAGGACCACTAGCGGGAGTTTTAATGAGCAGTTCTTC,CATSRTTSGSFNEQFF
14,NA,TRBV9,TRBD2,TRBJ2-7,TGTGCCAGCAGCACGGGACTAGCGGGAACCGCCCAGTACTTC,CASSTGLAGTAQYF
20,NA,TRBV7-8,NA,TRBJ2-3,TGTGCCAGCAGCCTTCTGACCGGGCCTAAGCCTACCGCTAGCACAGATACGCAGTATTTT,CASSLLTGPKPTASTDTQYF
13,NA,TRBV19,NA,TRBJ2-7,TGTGCCACCTCATGGACCGACCCTAACGAGCAGTACTTC,CATSWTDPNEQYF
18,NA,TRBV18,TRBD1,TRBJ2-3,TGTGCCAGCTCACCAACCGGGACAGGGGAAGTTGGCACAGATACGCAGTATTTT,CASSPTGTGEVGTDTQYF
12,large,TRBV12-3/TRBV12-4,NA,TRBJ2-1,TGTGCCAGCAGTCACCCCCCTTATGAGCAGTTCTTC,CASSHPPYEQFF
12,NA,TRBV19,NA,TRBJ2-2,TGTGCCACCAACGGCTTCACCGGGGAGCTGTTTTTT,CATNGFTGELFF
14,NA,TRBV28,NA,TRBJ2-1,TGTGCCAGCAGGAGGGGGGGGCCCTACAATGAGCAGTTCTTC,CASRRGGPYNEQFF
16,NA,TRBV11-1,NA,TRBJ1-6,TGTGCCAGCAGCTTAGTCGGACAGAAAGGGGGTTCGGCCCTCCACTTT,CASSLVGQKGGSALHF
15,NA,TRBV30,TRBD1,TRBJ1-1,TGTGCCTGGGCCCCGTTAGACAGGGTGAACACTGAAGCTTTCTTT,CAWAPLDRVNTEAFF